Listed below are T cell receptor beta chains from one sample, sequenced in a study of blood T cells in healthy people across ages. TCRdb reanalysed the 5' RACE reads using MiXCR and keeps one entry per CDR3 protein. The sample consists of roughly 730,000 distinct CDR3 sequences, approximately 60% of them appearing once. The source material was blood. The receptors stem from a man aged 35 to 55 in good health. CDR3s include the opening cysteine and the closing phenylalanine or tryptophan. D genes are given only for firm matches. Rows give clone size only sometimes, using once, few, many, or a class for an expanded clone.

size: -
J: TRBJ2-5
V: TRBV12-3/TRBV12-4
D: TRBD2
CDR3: CASSLVLWAGEFQETQYF
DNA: TGTGCCAGCAGTTTAGTTTTATGGGCGGGGGAATTCCAAGAGACCCAGTACTTC

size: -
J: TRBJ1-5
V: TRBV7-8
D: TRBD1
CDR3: CASSHTRTGPNQPQHF
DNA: TGTGCCAGCAGCCACACGCGGACAGGGCCTAATCAGCCCCAGCATTTT

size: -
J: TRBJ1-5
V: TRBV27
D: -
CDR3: CASKTQGPGNQPQHF
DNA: TGTGCCAGCAAAACACAGGGTCCGGGCAATCAGCCCCAGCATTTT

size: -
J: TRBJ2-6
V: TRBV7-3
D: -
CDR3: CASSLGGRSGANVLTF
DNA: TGTGCCAGCAGCCTTGGGGGGCGCTCTGGGGCCAACGTCCTGACTTTC

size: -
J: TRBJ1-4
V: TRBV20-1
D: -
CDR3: CSARDLKLDSPDEKLFF
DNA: TGCAGTGCTAGAGACCTTAAGCTCGACAGTCCAGATGAAAAACTGTTTTTT

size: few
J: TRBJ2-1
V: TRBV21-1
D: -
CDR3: CASSKRGSGNNEQFF
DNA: TGTGCCAGCAGCAAAAGGGGTTCAGGGAACAATGAGCAGTTCTTC

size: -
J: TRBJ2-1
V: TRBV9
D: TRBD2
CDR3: CASSVVASGYNEQFF
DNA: TGTGCCAGCAGCGTAGTGGCTAGCGGCTACAATGAGCAGTTCTTC

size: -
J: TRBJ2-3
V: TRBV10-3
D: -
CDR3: CAISEREDTQYF
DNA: TGTGCCATCAGTGAGAGGGAAGATACGCAGTATTTT

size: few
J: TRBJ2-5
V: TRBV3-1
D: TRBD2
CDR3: CASSQGRLAGQQETQYF
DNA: TGTGCCAGCAGCCAAGGTCGACTAGCGGGACAACAAGAGACCCAGTACTTC

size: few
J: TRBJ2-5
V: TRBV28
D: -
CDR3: CASRPLNLVVTRETQYF
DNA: TGTGCCAGCCGTCCTTTGAATCTCGTGGTGACACGGGAGACCCAGTACTTC

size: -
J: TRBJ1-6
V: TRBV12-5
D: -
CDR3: CASGFMNSNFRNSPLHF
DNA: TGTGCTAGTGGTTTCATGAATTCTAATTTTCGTAATTCACCCCTCCACTTT

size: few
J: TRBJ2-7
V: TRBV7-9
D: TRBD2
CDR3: CASSQTSGRIYEQYF
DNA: TGTGCCAGCAGCCAGACTAGCGGGAGAATCTACGAGCAGTACTTC

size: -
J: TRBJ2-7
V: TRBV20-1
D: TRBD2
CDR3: CSASRTSGRHSEQYF
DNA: TGCAGTGCTAGTCGGACTAGCGGGAGGCACAGCGAGCAGTACTTC

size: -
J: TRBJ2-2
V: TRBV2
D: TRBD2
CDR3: CASSLATSGTGELFF
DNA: TGTGCCAGCAGTTTAGCGACTAGCGGTACCGGGGAGCTGTTTTTT

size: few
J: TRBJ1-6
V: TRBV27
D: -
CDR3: CASTPGRTDPINSPLHF
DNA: TGTGCCAGCACCCCGGGACGGACTGACCCCATTAATTCACCCCTCCACTTT

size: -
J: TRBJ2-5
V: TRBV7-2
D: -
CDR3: CASSLGGQIYNEQYF
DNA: TGTGCCAGCAGCCTCGGGGGACAAATCTACAATGAGCAGTACTTC

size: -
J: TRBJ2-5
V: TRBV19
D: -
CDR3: CASSIGGGPETQYF
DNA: TGTGCCAGTAGTATCGGGGGAGGCCCAGAGACCCAGTACTTC

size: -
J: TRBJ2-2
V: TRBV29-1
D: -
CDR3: CSVGQVDGELFF
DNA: TGCAGCGTTGGGCAGGTTGACGGGGAGCTGTTTTTT

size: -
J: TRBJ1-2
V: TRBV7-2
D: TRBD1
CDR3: CASSPLQGADGYTF
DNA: TGTGCCAGCAGCCCCCTCCAGGGGGCGGATGGCTACACCTTC

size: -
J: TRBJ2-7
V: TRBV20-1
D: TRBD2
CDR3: CSANLGTSGGDEQYF
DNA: TGCAGTGCTAATCTCGGGACTAGCGGAGGTGACGAGCAGTACTTC

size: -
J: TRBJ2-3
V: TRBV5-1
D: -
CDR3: CASSFQGRTDSTDTRYF
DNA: TGCGCCAGCAGCTTTCAGGGGCGCACCGATAGCACAGATACGCGGTATTTT

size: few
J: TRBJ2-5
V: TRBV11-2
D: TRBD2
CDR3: CASSVTSGAGETQYF
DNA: TGTGCCAGCAGCGTGACTAGCGGGGCGGGGGAGACCCAGTACTTC